These 27 T cell receptor beta chains were all obtained from the same sample, sequenced in a study of post-analysis software for immune sequencing data. Study results and limitations: In patients, roughly 5 TRBV segments were more frequent than in controls, with TRBV5-6, TRBV5-1 and TRBV20-1 among them.

No antigen is known for these receptors. Built from TCR beta cDNA, the libraries had unique molecular identifiers in them. In TCRdb, the PCR reads were re-called with MiXCR into one record per CDR3 protein. The data contain under 200,000 distinct CDR3 sequences, around 30% of them seen just once; the ten biggest clones take up around 3.7%. Material: blood. The receptors were gathered from a girl aged 2 to 17 with multiple sclerosis.

Turning to this clonotype: A read error may account for a junction end that differs from germline. The rearrangement links TRBV11-2 to TRBJ2-1; D is uncertain. Germline V gene lookup returns CDR1 SGHAT and CDR2 FQNNGV. The CDR3 runs to 16 residues. Here the CDR3 reads CASSQGPRVLLDEQFF. CDR3 DNA: TGCGCCAGCAGCCAAGGTCCCCGGGTATTGCTGGATGAGCAGTTCTTC.

About this clonotype itself: Germline and junction disagree at one end, which may indicate a read error. The rearrangement uses TRBV28 and TRBJ1-4, with D perhaps matching TRBD1 (6 bases). Germline CDR1 is MDHEN and CDR2 is SYDVKM. CDR3 size: 18 residues. The CDR3 DNA reads TGTGCCAGCAGTGGATCCCCCCTTGTCGGGACAATAAATGAAAAGCTGTTTTTT. This encodes CASSGSPLVGTINEKLFF.

The rearrangement joins TRBV19 to TRBJ1-1; D is perhaps TRBD1 (5 bases). V lost 5 bases and J 5 bases, leaving 12 bases between the germline ends. Germline V gene data show CDR1 as LNHDA and CDR2 as SQIVND (reference sequence). There are 13 residues in the CDR3. In DNA form, the CDR3 reads TGTGCCAGTAGTGGCAGGGATATAACTGAAGCTTTCTTT. It specifies CASSGRDITEAFF.

The chain uses TRBV11-2 and TRBJ2-1; D gene uncertain. This CDR3 is 12 amino acids long. CDR1 is SGHAT and CDR2 is FQNNGV in the germline V gene. Deletions cut 0 bases from V and 8 bases from J, with 5 bases between. The CDR3 region is CASSLDLDEQFF. In DNA form, the CDR3 reads TGTGCCAGCAGCTTAGATCTGGATGAGCAGTTCTTC.

The chain joins TRBV4-1 to TRBJ1-2, with unresolved D. The CDR3 has 15 residues. The V gene lost 0 bases and the J gene lost 4 bases, with 12 bases spanning the gap. Germline values: CDR1 MGHRA, CDR2 YSYEKL. The CDR3 region is CASSQDWAGGYGYTF. CDR3 nucleotide sequence: TGCGCCAGCAGCCAAGATTGGGCAGGTGGCTATGGCTACACCTTC.

There are a few counts of this clonotype. Since a much larger clone is just one base distant, this may be a read error. The gene calls are TRBV10-3 and TRBJ2-7; tentative D call: TRBD1 (6 bases). The J call may be in error: the DNA end matches TRBJ2-5 better. Germline V CDR1 and CDR2: ENHRY, SYGVKD. The CDR3 totals 15 residues. The CDR3 sequence is CAISELPGTRETQYF. The CDR3 bases are TGTGCCATCAGTGAACTCCCGGGGACACGAGAGACCCAGTACTTC.

The V call is TRBV20-1, the J call TRBJ2-3; weak D call: TRBD2 (5 bases). Germline CDR1 reads DFQATT; CDR2 reads SNEGSKA (reference sequence). V was clipped by 3 bases and J by 1 base, with 5 bases between them. The CDR3 spans 12 residues. This chain's CDR3 is CSASGGTDTQYF. In nucleotides, the CDR3 is TGCAGTGCTAGCGGGGGCACAGATACGCAGTATTTT.

This clonotype has just a few counts. This chain links TRBV4-1 with TRBJ1-1; no firm D call. The CDR3 totals 15 residues. Trimming stripped 0 bases from V and 6 bases from J, with 14 bases between. Germline V gene sequence: CDR1 MGHRA, CDR2 YSYEKL. The CDR3 sequence is CASSQDFRVFSEAFF. In nucleotides, the CDR3 is TGCGCCAGCAGCCAAGATTTCCGGGTTTTCTCTGAAGCTTTCTTT.

This clonotype has ten or more counts. The chain couples TRBV20-1 to TRBJ2-7; D may be TRBD2 (8 bases). CDR1 is DFQATT and CDR2 is SNEGSKA in the germline V gene (reference sequence). V lost 4 bases, J lost 5 bases, and 21 bases lay in between. The length of the CDR3 is 15 residues. Here the CDR3 reads CSATPGRGRVHEQYF. The CDR3, as DNA: TGCAGTGCTACCCCCGGGAGGGGGCGCGTTCACGAGCAGTACTTC.

The chain recombines TRBV7-9 with TRBJ1-1, with 7 nucleotides matching TRBD1. The CDR3 loop spans 15 amino acids. The V gene end was trimmed by 1 base and the J gene end by 11 bases; junction bases not matched to a gene: 13. CDR1 is SEHNR and CDR2 is FQNEAQ in the germline V gene (reference sequence). The DNA for the CDR3 is TGTGCCAGCAGCTTAGTGGGGGGACAGACCCAGGAGGCTTTCTTT. Translated: CASSLVGGQTQEAFF. The full variable domain, with the rest looked up from reference TRBV7-9 and TRBJ1-1, is DTGVSQNPRHKITKRGQNVTFRCDPISEHNRLYWYRQTLGQGPEFLTYFQNEAQLEKSRLLSDRFSAERPKGSFSTLEIQRTEQGDSAMYLCASSLVGGQTQEAFFGQGTRLTVV.

This clonotype was observed a few times. The genes are TRBV7-9 and TRBJ2-1; D possibly corresponds to TRBD2 (6 bases). The germline V and J ends were trimmed by 8 bases and 7 bases, with 18 bases remaining between them. The CDR3 is 14 amino acids. Germline lookup yields CDR1 SEHNR and CDR2 FQNEAQ (reference sequence). The DNA for the CDR3 is TGTGCCAGCGTGGCGGGGCTGGTTCCGAATGAGCAGTTCTTC. Amino acid sequence: CASVAGLVPNEQFF.

This clonotype was seen many times. This CDR3 reads CSASMRRAGTDTQYF. The CDR3 nucleotides read TGCAGTGCTAGCATGCGGCGGGCGGGCACAGATACGCAGTATTTT. The genes are TRBV20-1 and TRBJ2-3; tentatively, D is TRBD2 (5 bases). The germline gives CDR1 DFQATT, CDR2 SNEGSKA (reference sequence). The CDR3 has 15 amino acids. V lost 3 bases, J lost 1 base, and 14 bases lay in between.

The chain uses TRBV12-1 and TRBJ1-1. TRBV12-1 is deemed a pseudogene. The CDR3 extends over 13 amino acids. CDR3 DNA: TGTGCCAGCAGCTTTGGAGAGAACACTGAAGCTTTCTTT. Residues: CASSFGENTEAFF.

This clonotype occurred many times. The V call is TRBV20-1, the J call TRBJ2-7, with 11 bases matching TRBD2. CDR1 is DFQATT and CDR2 is SNEGSKA in the germline V gene (reference sequence). With 4 bases clipped from V and 3 bases from J, the junction kept 5 bases outside the gene matches. CDR3 length: 14 amino acids. CDR3 amino acids: CSAIGTSGLYEQYF. CDR3 nucleotides: TGCAGTGCTATTGGGACTAGCGGACTCTACGAGCAGTACTTC.

The chain combines TRBV7-3 with TRBJ2-3, with 8 bases matching TRBD2. The CDR3 extends over 18 amino acids. The ends lost 1 base at V and 2 bases at J; junction bases unmatched: 11. Germline V CDR1 and CDR2: SGHTA, FQGTGA. CDR3 bases: TGTGCCAGCAGCTTAAAGCCTCGCGGGGGGCCATACACAGATACGCAGTATTTT. The encoded protein is CASSLKPRGGPYTDTQYF. The variable domain in full, with the rest retrieved from reference TRBV7-3 and TRBJ2-3, is GAGVSQTPSNKVTEKGKYVELRCDPISGHTALYWYRQSLGQGPEFLIYFQGTGAADDSGLPNDRFFAVRPEGSVSTLKIQRTERGDSAVYLCASSLKPRGGPYTDTQYFGPGTRLTVL.

This clonotype has just a few counts. The chain employs TRBV20-1 and TRBJ2-1; perhaps TRBD2 as D (5 bases). This CDR3 has 14 amino acids. The V gene lost 0 bases and the J gene lost 9 bases, with 15 bases spanning the gap. Germline assignment: CDR1 DFQATT and CDR2 SNEGSKA (reference sequence). The CDR3 protein is CSAREALGSTEQFF. The CDR3 nucleotides are TGCAGTGCTAGAGAGGCCCTAGGGAGCACTGAGCAGTTCTTC.

The sample holds a few counts of this clonotype. The chain has TRBV10-3 and TRBJ1-5; 7 bases are a match to TRBD1. Germline CDR1 is ENHRY and CDR2 is SYGVKD. With V trimmed by 6 bases and J by 3 bases, 5 bases remained unmatched. The CDR3 extends over 14 amino acids. CDR3 DNA: TGTGCCATCAGCCGACAGGGCCTCAATCAGCCCCAGCATTTT. This gives the protein CAISRQGLNQPQHF.

At least ten counts were recorded for this clonotype. The chain uses TRBV24-1 and TRBJ2-5; D gene ambiguous. This CDR3 contains 13 residues. The V gene's germline CDR1 is KGHDR and CDR2 SFDVKD. Trimming removed 4 bases from V and 2 bases from J, with 7 bases in between. CDR3 residues: CATSDGPQETQYF. In DNA, the CDR3 is TGTGCCACCAGTGACGGACCGCAAGAGACCCAGTACTTC.

To note about this clonotype: A read error is possible here, since a much larger clone lies one base away. V usage is TRBV14 and J usage is TRBJ2-6; 7 bases align to TRBD1. The CDR3 loop spans 19 amino acids. Germline V gene lookup returns CDR1 SGHDN and CDR2 FVKESK. The CDR3 DNA sequence: TGTGCCAGCAGCCAAGATGCAGGGGGAGACCCCTCTGGGGCCAACGTCCCGACTTTC. This translates into CASSQDAGGDPSGANVPTF.

As for this clonotype: A clone one base away is much larger, so this may be a read error. The chain recombines TRBV5-1 with TRBJ2-1; D unresolved. The J call could be wrong; TRBJ2-7 is a better fit for the DNA end. The germline CDR1 and CDR2 sequences are SGHRS and YFSETQ. CDR3 length: 13 residues. The CDR3 region has the DNA TGCGCCAGCAGCCCGATGTCCTACAATGAGCAGTACTTC. Its protein is CASSPMSYNEQYF.

This clonotype was recorded at least ten times. The gene calls are TRBV29-1 and TRBJ1-1; D is uncertain. The V end was cut by 3 bases, the J end by 0 bases, with 5 bases between. This CDR3 spans 12 amino acids. The germline V gene has CDR1 SQVTM and CDR2 ANQGSEA. The CDR3 DNA follows: TGCAGCGTTGACGAGTTGAACACTGAAGCTTTCTTT. It is translated as CSVDELNTEAFF.

In this sample, this clonotype turned up many times. The gene calls are TRBV20-1 and TRBJ2-7; D might be TRBD1 (5 bases). V lost 1 base, J lost 4 bases, and 11 bases lay in between. Germline lookup yields CDR1 DFQATT and CDR2 SNEGSKA (reference sequence). CDR3 size: 13 residues. The CDR3 protein is CSARGARAYEQYF. The CDR3 DNA sequence: TGCAGTGCTAGAGGGGCCAGGGCATACGAGCAGTACTTC.

This clonotype has ten or more counts. The chain couples TRBV10-1 to TRBJ2-7; D is perhaps TRBD2 (5 bases). V dropped 0 bases and J dropped 0 bases, with 15 bases sitting between them. The CDR3 runs to 17 residues. Germline lookup yields CDR1 WNHNN and CDR2 SYGVQD (reference sequence). The CDR3 bases are TGCGCCAGCAGTGAGTCACCTCGCGAGGGTGGCTCCTACGAGCAGTACTTC. It yields the protein CASSESPREGGSYEQYF.

This clonotype was counted ten times or more. The chain recombines TRBV4-1 with TRBJ2-7, with 8 bases aligning to TRBD1. The length of the CDR3 is 17 residues. The junction had 11 bases not matched to a gene; V was cut back by 4 bases and J by 0 bases. Per the germline V gene, CDR1 is MGHRA and CDR2 is YSYEKL. The CDR3 reads CASSPDRQGRHSYEQYF. Written as DNA, the CDR3 is TGCGCCAGCAGCCCAGATAGACAGGGGCGTCACTCCTACGAGCAGTACTTC.

This clonotype has more than one count but fewer than ten. The chain links TRBV20-1 to TRBJ2-1, with D perhaps matching TRBD2 (8 bases). The J call may not be correct, given that the DNA end is closer to TRBJ2-7. Germline-derived CDR1 and CDR2 are DFQATT and SNEGSKA (reference sequence). There are 15 residues in the CDR3. The CDR3: CSARGLGGSYNEQYF. The DNA of the CDR3 is TGCAGTGCTAGGGGACTAGGGGGCTCCTACAATGAGCAGTACTTC.

In this sample, this clonotype turned up a few times. The chain carries TRBV6-1 and TRBJ1-6, with 7 bases identical to TRBD1. The CDR3 contains 16 residues. From germline, CDR1 is MNHNS and CDR2 SASEGT. V was clipped by 2 bases and J by 7 bases; unmatched bases: 8. CDR3 in DNA: TGTGCCAGCAGTGAACAGAGCAGGGGGACAAATTCACCCCTCCACTTT. Its translation: CASSEQSRGTNSPLHF.

The chain has TRBV7-8 and TRBJ2-1, with D unresolved. The germline CDR1 and CDR2 sequences are SGHVS and FQNEAQ. The CDR3 extends over 15 amino acids. V was trimmed by 7 bases and J by 10 bases, leaving 23 bases between them. CDR3 sequence reads: CASNSSGSLLYEQFF. CDR3 sequence (DNA): TGTGCCAGCAACTCAAGTGGGTCATTACTCTACGAGCAGTTCTTC.